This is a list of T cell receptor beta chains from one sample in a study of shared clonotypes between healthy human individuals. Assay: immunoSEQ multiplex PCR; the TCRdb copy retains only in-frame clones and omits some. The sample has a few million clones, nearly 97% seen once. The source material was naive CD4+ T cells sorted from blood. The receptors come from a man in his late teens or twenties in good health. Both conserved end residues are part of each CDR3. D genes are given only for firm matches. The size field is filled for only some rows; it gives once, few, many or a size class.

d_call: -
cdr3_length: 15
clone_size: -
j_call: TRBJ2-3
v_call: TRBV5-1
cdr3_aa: CASSLAGVGTDTQYF
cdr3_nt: TGCGCCAGCAGCTTGGCGGGAGTTGGGACAGATACGCAGTATTTT

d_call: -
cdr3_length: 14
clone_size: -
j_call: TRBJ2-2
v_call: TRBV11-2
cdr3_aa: CASSPLRGTGELFF
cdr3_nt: TGTGCCAGCAGCCCCCTTAGGGGGACCGGGGAGCTGTTTTTT

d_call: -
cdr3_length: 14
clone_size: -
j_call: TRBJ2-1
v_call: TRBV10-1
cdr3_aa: CASSEGKTYNEQFF
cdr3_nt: TGCGCCAGCAGTGAGGGTAAAACCTACAATGAGCAGTTCTTC

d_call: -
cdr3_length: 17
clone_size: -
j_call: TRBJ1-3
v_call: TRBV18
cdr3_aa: CASSPVAGLSSGNTIYF
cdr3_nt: TGTGCCAGCTCACCAGTAGCAGGCTTAAGCTCTGGAAACACCATATATTTT

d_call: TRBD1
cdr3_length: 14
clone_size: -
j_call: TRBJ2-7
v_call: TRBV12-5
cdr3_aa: CASGPGDRGHEQYF
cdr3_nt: TGTGCTAGTGGTCCGGGGGACAGGGGTCACGAGCAGTACTTC

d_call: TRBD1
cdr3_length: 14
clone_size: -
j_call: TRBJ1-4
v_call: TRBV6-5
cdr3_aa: CASSIGTANEKLFF
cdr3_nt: TGTGCCAGCAGTATAGGGACAGCGAATGAAAAACTGTTTTTT

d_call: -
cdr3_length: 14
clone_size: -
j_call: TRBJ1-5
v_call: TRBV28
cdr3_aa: CASSRPQINQPQHF
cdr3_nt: TGTGCCAGCAGTCGACCTCAGATTAATCAGCCCCAGCATTTT

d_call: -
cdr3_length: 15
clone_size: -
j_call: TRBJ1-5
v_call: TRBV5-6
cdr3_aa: CASSSGPAGNQPQHF
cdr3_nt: TGTGCCAGCAGCAGTGGACCGGCGGGCAATCAGCCCCAGCATTTT

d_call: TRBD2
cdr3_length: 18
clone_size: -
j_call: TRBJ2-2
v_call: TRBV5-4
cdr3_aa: CASSSGLAGGPNTGELFF
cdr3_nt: TGTGCCAGCAGCTCGGGACTAGCGGGAGGGCCGAACACCGGGGAGCTGTTTTTT

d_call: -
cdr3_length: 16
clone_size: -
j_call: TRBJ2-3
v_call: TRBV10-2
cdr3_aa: CASSLFAGESTDTQYF
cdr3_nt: TGCGCCAGCAGTTTATTTGCGGGCGAGAGCACAGATACGCAGTATTTT

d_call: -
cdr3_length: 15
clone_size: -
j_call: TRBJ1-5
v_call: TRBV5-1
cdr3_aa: CASSLTGLPPQPQHF
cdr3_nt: TGCGCCAGCAGCTTAACAGGGCTTCCTCCTCAGCCCCAGCATTTT

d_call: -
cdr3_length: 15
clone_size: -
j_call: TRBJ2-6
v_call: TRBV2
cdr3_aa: CASSEEGFGANVLTF
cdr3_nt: TGTGCCAGCAGTGAAGAAGGGTTCGGGGCCAACGTCCTGACTTTC

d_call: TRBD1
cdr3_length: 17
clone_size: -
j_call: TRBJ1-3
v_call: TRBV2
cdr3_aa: CASRPRVTGRAGNTIYF
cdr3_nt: TGTGCCAGCAGACCAAGGGTGACAGGGCGTGCTGGAAACACCATATATTTT

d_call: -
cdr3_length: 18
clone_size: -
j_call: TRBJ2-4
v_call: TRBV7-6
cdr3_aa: CASSLERDIGLAKNIQYF
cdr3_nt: TGTGCCAGCAGCTTAGAACGAGATATTGGGTTGGCCAAAAACATTCAGTACTTC

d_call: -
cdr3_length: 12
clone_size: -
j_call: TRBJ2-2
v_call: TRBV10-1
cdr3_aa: CASSGPTGELFF
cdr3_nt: TGCGCCAGCAGTGGTCCAACCGGGGAGCTGTTTTTT

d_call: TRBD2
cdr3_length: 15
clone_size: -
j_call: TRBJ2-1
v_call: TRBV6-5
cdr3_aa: CASSITGGQGNEQFF
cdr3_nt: TGTGCCAGCAGTATTACGGGGGGGCAGGGCAATGAGCAGTTCTTC

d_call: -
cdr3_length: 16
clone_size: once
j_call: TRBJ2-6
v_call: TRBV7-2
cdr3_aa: CASSLVGSSGANVLTF
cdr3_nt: TGTGCCAGCAGCTTAGTCGGAAGCTCTGGGGCCAACGTCCTGACTTTC

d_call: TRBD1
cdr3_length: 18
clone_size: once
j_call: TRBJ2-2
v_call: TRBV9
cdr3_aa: CASSADGTGITNTGELFF
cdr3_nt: TGTGCCAGCAGCGCCGACGGGACAGGGATCACGAACACCGGGGAGCTGTTTTTT

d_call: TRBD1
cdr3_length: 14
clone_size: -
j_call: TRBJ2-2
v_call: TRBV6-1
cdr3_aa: CASRDRGLTGELFF
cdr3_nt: TGTGCCAGCAGGGACAGGGGGTTGACCGGGGAGCTGTTTTTT

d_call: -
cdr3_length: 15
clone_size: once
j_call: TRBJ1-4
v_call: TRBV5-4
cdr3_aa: CASSLPGIGNEKLFF
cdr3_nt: TGTGCCAGCAGCCTACCAGGGATTGGTAATGAAAAACTGTTTTTT

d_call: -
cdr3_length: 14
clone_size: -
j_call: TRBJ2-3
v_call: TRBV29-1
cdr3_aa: CSVRRSASTDTQYF
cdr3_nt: TGCAGCGTACGGCGCAGCGCTAGCACAGATACGCAGTATTTT

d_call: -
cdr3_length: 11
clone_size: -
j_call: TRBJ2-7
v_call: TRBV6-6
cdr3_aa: CASAGSYEQYF
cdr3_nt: TGTGCCAGCGCCGGATCCTACGAGCAGTACTTC

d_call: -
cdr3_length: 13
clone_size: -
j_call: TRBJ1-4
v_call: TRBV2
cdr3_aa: CASREALIEKLFF
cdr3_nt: TGTGCCAGCAGAGAAGCGCTGATCGAAAAACTGTTTTTT

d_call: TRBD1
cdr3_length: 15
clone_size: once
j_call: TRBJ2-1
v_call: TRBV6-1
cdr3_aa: CASSEARGRLNEQFF
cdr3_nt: TGTGCCAGCAGTGAAGCGAGGGGGCGTCTAAATGAGCAGTTCTTC

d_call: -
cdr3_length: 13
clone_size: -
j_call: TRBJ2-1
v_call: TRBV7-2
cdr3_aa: CASSSDGTNEQFF
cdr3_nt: TGTGCCAGCAGCTCGGACGGCACCAATGAGCAGTTCTTC

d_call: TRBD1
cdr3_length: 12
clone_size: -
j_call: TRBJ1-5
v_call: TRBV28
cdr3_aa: CATMTGRQPQHF
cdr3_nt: TGTGCCACCATGACAGGGCGTCAGCCCCAGCATTTT

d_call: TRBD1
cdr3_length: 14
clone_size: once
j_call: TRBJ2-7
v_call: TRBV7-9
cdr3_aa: CASSLRTGMDEQYF
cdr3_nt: TGTGCCAGCAGCCTACGGACAGGGATGGACGAGCAGTACTTC

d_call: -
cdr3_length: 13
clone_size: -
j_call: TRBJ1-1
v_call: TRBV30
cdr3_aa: CAWSVRLNTEAFF
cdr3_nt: TGTGCCTGGAGTGTAAGGCTGAACACTGAAGCTTTCTTT

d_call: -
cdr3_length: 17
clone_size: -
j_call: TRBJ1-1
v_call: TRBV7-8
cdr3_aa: CASSYLIFRGRWTEAFF
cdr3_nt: TGTGCCAGCAGCTACCTGATATTCAGGGGCCGCTGGACTGAAGCTTTCTTT

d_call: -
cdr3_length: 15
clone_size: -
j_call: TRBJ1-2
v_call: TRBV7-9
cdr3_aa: CASSPTGGASYGYTF
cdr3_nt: TGTGCCAGCAGCCCAACCGGGGGGGCCAGCTATGGCTACACCTTC

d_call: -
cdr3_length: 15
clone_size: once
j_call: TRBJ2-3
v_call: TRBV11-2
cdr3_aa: CASSLTGGRTDTQYF
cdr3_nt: TGTGCCAGCAGCTTAACGGGGGGCCGCACAGATACGCAGTATTTT

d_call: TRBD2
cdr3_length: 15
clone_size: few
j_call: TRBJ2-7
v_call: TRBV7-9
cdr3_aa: CASSSRTSGAYEQYF
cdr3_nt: TGTGCCAGCAGCTCTAGGACTAGCGGGGCCTACGAGCAGTACTTC

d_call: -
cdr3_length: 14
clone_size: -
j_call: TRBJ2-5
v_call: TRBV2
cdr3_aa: CASSGGLGLLTQYF
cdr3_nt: TGTGCCAGCTCTGGCGGTCTGGGATTACTGACCCAGTACTTC

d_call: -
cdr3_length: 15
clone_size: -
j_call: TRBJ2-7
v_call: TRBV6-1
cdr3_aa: CASSEGRVGNYEQYF
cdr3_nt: TGTGCCAGCAGTGAAGGCAGGGTCGGGAACTACGAGCAGTACTTC

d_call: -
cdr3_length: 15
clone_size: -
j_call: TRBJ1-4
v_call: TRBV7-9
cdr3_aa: CASSLRTVQPEKLFF
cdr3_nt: TGTGCCAGCAGCCTACGGACAGTCCAGCCTGAAAAACTGTTTTTT

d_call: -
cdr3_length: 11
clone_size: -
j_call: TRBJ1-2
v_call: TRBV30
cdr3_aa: CAWSPREGYTF
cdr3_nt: TGTGCCTGGAGTCCGAGGGAAGGCTACACCTTC

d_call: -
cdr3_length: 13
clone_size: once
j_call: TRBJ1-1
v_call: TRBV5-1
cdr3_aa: CASQDSMNTEAFF
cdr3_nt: TGCGCCAGCCAGGACAGCATGAACACTGAAGCTTTCTTT

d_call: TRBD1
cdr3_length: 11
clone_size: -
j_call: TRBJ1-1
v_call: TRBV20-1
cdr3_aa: CSTGTVGEAFF
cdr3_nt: TGCAGTACCGGGACAGTAGGGGAAGCTTTCTTT

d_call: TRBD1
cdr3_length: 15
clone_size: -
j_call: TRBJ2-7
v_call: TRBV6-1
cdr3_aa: CASTYEGQGGYEQYF
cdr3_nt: TGTGCCAGCACCTACGAAGGACAGGGAGGCTACGAGCAGTACTTC

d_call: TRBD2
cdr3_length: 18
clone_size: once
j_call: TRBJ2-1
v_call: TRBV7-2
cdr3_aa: CASSSRTSGSLTYNEQFF
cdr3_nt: TGTGCCAGCAGCTCCCGGACTAGCGGGAGCCTCACCTACAATGAGCAGTTCTTC

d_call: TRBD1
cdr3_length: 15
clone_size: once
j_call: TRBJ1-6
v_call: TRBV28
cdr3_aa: CASTLVGQGYSPLHF
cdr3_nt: TGTGCCAGCACCCTGGTGGGACAGGGGTATTCACCCCTCCACTTT

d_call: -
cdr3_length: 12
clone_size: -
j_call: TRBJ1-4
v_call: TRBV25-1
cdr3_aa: CASGATNEKLFF
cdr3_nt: TGTGCCAGCGGAGCAACTAATGAAAAACTGTTTTTT

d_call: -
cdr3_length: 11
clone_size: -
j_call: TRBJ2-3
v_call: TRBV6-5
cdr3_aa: CASRIRDTQYF
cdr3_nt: TGTGCCAGCAGAATCAGGGATACGCAGTATTTT

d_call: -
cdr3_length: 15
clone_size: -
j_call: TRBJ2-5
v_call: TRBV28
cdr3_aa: CASSFPGARAETQYF
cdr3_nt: TGTGCCAGCAGTTTCCCGGGGGCGCGGGCAGAGACCCAGTACTTC

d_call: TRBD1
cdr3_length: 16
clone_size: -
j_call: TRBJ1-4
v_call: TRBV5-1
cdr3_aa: CASSPGAGGADEKLFF
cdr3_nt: TGCGCCAGCAGCCCTGGAGCAGGGGGCGCGGATGAAAAACTGTTTTTT

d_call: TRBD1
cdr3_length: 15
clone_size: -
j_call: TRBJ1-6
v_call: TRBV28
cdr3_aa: CASSLRDRDNSPLHF
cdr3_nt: TGTGCCAGCAGTTTACGGGACAGGGATAATTCACCCCTCCACTTT

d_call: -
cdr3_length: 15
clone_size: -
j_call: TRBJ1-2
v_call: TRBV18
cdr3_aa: CASSLRDASTSGYTF
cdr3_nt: TGTGCCAGCTCACTCCGGGACGCCAGCACGAGTGGCTACACCTTC